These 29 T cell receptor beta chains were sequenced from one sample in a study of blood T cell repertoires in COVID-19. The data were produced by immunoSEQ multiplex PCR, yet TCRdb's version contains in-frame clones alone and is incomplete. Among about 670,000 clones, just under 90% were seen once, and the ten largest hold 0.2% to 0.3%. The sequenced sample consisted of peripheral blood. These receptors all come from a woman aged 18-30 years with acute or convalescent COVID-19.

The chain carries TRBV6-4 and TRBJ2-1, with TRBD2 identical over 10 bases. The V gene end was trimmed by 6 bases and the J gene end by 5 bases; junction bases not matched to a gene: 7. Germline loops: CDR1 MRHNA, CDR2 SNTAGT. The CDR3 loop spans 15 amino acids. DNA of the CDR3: TGTGCCAGCAGCGCGAAACTAGCGGGGCACAATGAGCAGTTCTTC. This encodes CASSAKLAGHNEQFF.

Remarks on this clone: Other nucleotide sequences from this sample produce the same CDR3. DNA of the CDR3: TGTGCCAGCAGCTTCACAGGCGGGAACACTGAAGCTTTCTTT. Translating gives CASSFTGGNTEAFF. The chain uses TRBV7-2 and TRBJ1-1, with D possibly TRBD1 on 5 matching bases. The CDR3 consists of 14 residues. V was shortened by 3 bases and J by 1 base, with 9 bases between the two germline ends. The germline gives CDR1 SGHTA, CDR2 FQGNSA.

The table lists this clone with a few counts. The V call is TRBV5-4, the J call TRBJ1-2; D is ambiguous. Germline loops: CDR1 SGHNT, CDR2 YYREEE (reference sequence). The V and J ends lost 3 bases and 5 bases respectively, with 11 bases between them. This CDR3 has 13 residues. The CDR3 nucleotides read TGTGCCAGCAGCTATGGTTCGGGTTATGGCTACACCTTC. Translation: CASSYGSGYGYTF.

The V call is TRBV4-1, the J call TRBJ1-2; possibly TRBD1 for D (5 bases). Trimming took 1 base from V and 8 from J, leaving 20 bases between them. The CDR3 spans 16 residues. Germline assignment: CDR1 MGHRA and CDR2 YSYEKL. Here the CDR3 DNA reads TGCGCCAGCAGCCAAGTTTGGGGCGGGGCAGGTAAAGGCTACACCTTC. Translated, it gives CASSQVWGGAGKGYTF.

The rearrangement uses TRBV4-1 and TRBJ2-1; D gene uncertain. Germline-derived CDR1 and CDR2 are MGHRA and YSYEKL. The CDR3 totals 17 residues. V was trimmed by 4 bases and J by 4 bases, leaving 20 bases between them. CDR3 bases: TGCGCCAGCAGCCGGCCGGAAGACGGCGGCTTTTACAATGAGCAGTTCTTC. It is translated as CASSRPEDGGFYNEQFF.

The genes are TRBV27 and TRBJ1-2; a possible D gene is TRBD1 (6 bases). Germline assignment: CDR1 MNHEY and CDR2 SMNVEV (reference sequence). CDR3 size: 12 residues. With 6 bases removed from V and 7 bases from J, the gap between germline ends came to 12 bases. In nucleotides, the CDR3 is TGTGCCAGCAGGGAACAGGGTCGTGGCTACACCTTC. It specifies CASREQGRGYTF.

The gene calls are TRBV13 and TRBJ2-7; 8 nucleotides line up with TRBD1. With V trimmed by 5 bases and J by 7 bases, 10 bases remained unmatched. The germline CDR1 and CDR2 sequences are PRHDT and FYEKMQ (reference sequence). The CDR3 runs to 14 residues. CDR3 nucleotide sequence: TGTGCCAGCAGCCCCGGACAGGGATCAAGGGAGCAGTACTTC. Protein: CASSPGQGSREQYF.

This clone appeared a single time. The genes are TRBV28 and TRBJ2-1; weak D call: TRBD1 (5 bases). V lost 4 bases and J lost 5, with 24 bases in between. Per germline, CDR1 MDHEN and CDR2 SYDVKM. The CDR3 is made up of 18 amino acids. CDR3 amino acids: CASSSRESLRGADNEQFF. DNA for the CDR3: TGTGCCAGCAGTTCAAGAGAGAGCCTTAGGGGCGCGGACAATGAGCAGTTCTTC. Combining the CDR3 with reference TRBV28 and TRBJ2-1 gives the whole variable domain DVKVTQSSRYLVKRTGEKVFLECVQDMDHENMFWYRQDPGLGLRLIYFSYDVKMKEKGDIPEGYSVSREKKERFSLILESASTNQTSMYLCASSSRESLRGADNEQFFGPGTRLTVL.

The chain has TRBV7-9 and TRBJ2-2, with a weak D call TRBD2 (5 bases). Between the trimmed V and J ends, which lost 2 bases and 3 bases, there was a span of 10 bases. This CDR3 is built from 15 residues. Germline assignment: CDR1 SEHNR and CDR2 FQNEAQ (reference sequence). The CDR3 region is CASSLTGVDTGELFF. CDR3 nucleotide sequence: TGTGCCAGCAGCTTAACCGGGGTTGACACCGGGGAGCTGTTTTTT.

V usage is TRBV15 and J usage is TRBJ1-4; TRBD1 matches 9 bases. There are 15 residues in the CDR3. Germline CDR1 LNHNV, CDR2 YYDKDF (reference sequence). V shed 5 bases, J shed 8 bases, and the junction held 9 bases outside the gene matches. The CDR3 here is CATSRGGQGKEKLFF. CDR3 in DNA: TGTGCCACCAGCCGAGGCGGACAGGGGAAGGAAAAACTGTTTTTT.

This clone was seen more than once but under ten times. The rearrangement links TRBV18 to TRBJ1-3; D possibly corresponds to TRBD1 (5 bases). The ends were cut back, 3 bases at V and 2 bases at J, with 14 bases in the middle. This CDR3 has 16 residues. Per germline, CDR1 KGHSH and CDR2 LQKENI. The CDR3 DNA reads TGTGCCAGCTCACCTTTCGACAGCAAGGCTGGAAACACCATATATTTT. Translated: CASSPFDSKAGNTIYF.

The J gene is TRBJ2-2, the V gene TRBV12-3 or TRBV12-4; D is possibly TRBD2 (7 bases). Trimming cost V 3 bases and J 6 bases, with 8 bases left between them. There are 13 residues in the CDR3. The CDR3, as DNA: TGTGCCAGCAGTTTCGGGGGGCCCGGGGAGCTGTTTTTT. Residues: CASSFGGPGELFF.

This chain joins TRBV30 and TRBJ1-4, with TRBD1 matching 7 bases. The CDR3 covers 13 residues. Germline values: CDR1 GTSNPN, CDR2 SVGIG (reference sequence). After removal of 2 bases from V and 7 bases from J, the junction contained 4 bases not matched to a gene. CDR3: CAWSNRGGEKLFF. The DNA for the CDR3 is TGTGCCTGGAGTAACAGGGGAGGTGAAAAACTGTTTTTT. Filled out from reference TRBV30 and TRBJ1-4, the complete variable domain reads SQTIHQWPATLVQPVGSPLSLECTVEGTSNPNLYWYRQAAGRGLQLLFYSVGIGQISSEVPQNLSASRPQDRQFILSSKKLLLSDSGFYLCAWSNRGGEKLFFGSGTQLSVL.

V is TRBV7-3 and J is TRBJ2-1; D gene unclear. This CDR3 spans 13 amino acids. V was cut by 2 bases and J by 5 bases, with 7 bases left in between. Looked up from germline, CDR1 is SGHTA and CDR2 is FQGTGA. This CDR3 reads CASSLLGDNEQFF. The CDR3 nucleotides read TGTGCCAGCAGCTTACTTGGAGACAATGAGCAGTTCTTC.

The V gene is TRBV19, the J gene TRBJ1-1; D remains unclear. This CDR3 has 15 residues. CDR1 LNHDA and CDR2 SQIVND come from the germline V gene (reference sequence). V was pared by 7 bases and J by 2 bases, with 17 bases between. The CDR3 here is CASTQMYGPNTEAFF. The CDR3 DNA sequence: TGTGCCAGTACCCAAATGTATGGCCCAAACACTGAAGCTTTCTTT.

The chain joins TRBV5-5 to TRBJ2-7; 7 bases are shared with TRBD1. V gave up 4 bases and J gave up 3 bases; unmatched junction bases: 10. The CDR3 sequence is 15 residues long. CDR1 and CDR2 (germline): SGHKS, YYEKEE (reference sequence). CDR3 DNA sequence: TGTGCCAGCAGCCAATGGGCCGCAGGGGGCTACGAGCAGTACTTC. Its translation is CASSQWAAGGYEQYF.

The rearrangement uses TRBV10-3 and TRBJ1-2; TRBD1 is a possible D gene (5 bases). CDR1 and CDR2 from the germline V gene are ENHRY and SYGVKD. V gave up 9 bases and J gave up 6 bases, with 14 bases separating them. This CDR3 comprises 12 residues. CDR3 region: CAIHRPGDGYTF. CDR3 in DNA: TGTGCCATACACAGGCCGGGGGATGGCTACACCTTC.

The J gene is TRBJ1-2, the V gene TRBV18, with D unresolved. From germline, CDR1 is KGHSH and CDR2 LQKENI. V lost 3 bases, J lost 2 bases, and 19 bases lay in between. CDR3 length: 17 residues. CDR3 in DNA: TGTGCCAGCTCACCCATTATCGGGGTCTTTATCAACTATGGCTACACCTTC. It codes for CASSPIIGVFINYGYTF. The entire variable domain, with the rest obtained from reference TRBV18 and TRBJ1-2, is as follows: NAGVMQNPRHLVRRRGQEARLRCSPMKGHSHVYWYRQLPEEGLKFMVYLQKENIIDESGMPKERFSAEFPKEGPSILRIQQVVRGDSAAYFCASSPIIGVFINYGYTFGSGTRLTVV.

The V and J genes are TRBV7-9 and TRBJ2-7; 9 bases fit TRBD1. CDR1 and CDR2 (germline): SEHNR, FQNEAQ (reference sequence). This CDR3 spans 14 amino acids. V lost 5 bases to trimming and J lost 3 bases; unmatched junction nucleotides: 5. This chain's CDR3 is CASSPRDRVYEQYF. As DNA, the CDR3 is TGTGCCAGCAGCCCTAGGGACAGGGTCTACGAGCAGTACTTC.

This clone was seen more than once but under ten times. CDR3 DNA: TGTGCCAGCAGCCGGACAGGGGGTTATCAGCCCCAGCATTTT. Protein sequence: CASSRTGGYQPQHF. This rearrangement joins TRBV5-8 to TRBJ1-5, with TRBD1 matching 10 bases. The CDR3 contains 14 residues. V dropped 4 bases and J dropped 5; count of bases not matched to a gene: 3. Per germline, CDR1 SGHTS and CDR2 YDEGEE. The full variable domain, its missing parts supplied by reference TRBV5-8 and TRBJ1-5, is EAGVTQSPTHLIKTRGQQATLRCSPISGHTSVYWYQQALGLGLQFLLWYDEGEERNRGNFPPRFSGRQFPNYSSELNVNALELEDSALYLCASSRTGGYQPQHFGDGTRLSIL.

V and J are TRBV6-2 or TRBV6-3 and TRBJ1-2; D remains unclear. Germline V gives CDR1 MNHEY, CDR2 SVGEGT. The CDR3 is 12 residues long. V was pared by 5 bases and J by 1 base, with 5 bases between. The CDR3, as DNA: TGTGCCAGCAGTCGTAATAACTATGGCTACACCTTC. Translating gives CASSRNNYGYTF.

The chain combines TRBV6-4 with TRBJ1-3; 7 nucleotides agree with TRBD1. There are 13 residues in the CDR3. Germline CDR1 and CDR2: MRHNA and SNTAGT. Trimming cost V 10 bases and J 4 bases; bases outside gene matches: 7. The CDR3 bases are TGTGCCAACAACAGGGGACCAGGAAACACCATATATTTT. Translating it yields CANNRGPGNTIYF.

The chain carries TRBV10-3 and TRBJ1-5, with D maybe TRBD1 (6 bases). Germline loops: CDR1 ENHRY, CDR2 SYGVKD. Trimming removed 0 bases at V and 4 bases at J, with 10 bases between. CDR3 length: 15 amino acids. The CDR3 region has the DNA TGTGCCATCAGTGAGTCCGGGACACAGAATCAGCCCCAGCATTTT. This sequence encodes CAISESGTQNQPQHF.

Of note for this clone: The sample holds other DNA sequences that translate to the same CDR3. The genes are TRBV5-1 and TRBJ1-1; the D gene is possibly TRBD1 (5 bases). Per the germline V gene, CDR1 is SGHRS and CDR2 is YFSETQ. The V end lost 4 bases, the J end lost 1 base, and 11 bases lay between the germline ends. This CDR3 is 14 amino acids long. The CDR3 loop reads CASSLGHSNTEAFF. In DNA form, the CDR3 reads TGCGCCAGCAGCCTAGGACATTCGAACACTGAAGCTTTCTTT.

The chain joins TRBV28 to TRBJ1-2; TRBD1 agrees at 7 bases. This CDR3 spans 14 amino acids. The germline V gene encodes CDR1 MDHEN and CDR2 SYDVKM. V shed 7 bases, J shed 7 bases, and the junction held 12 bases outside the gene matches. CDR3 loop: CASTAFDRARGYTF. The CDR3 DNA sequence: TGTGCCAGCACGGCCTTCGACAGGGCGCGTGGCTACACCTTC.

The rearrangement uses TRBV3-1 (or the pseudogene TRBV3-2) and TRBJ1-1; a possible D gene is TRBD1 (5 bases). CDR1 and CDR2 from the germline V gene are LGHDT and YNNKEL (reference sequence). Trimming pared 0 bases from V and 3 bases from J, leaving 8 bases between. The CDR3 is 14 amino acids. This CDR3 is CASSQDRAYTEAFF. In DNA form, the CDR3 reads TGTGCCAGCAGCCAAGACAGGGCTTACACTGAAGCTTTCTTT.

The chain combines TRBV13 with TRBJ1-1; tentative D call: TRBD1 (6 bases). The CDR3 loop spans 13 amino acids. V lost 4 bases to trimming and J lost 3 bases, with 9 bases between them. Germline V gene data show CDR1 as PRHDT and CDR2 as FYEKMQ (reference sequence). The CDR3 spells CASSSGQYTEAFF. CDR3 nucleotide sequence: TGTGCCAGCAGCTCCGGACAGTACACTGAAGCTTTCTTT.

CDR3 loop: CASSATDGTYEQYF. The CDR3 DNA follows: TGTGCCAGCAGCGCTACGGACGGGACCTACGAGCAGTACTTC. The chain joins TRBV9 to TRBJ2-7; the D gene is possibly TRBD2 (5 bases). V was clipped by 3 bases and J by 2 bases, with 12 bases between them. Germline loops: CDR1 SGDLS, CDR2 YYNGEE. CDR3 length: 14 amino acids.

The CDR3 protein is CASSLPGTGELFF. In nucleotides, the CDR3 is TGTGCCAGCAGCTTGCCGGGCACCGGGGAGCTGTTTTTT. The chain couples TRBV7-9 to TRBJ2-2; D gene ambiguous. The CDR3 consists of 13 residues. Germline V gene data show CDR1 as SEHNR and CDR2 as FQNEAQ (reference sequence). Trimming removed 3 bases at V and 4 bases at J, with 6 bases between.